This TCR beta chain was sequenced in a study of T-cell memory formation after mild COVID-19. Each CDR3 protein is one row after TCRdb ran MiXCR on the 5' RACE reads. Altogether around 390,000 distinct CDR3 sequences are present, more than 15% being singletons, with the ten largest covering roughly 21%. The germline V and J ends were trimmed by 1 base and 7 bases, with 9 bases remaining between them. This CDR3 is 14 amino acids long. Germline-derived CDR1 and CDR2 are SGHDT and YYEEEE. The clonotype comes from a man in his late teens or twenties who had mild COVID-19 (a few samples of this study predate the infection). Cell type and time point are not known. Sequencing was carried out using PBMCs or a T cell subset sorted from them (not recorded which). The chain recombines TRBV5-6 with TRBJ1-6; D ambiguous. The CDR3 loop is CASSLTQENSPLHF. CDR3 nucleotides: TGTGCCAGCAGCTTGACCCAGGAAAATTCACCCCTCCACTTT.